This T cell receptor beta chain was sequenced in a study of radiotherapy plus CTLA-4 blockade in lung cancer. V lost 5 bases and J 0 bases, leaving 12 bases between the germline ends. The germline gives CDR1 SGHNT, CDR2 YYREEE (reference sequence). This CDR3 is built from 15 residues. Sequencing used immunoSEQ multiplex PCR; TCRdb keeps in-frame clones, though not all of them. Among approximately 110,000 clones, over 65% were seen once, and the ten largest hold 2.5% to 3.5%. Study-wide results and caveats: TCR clones originating in tumors grew in number in blood after radiotherapy plus ipilimumab. Dynamics of early blood T cell clones, together with interferon-beta, were reportedly the best predictors of response.

Note on this clone: What it binds is not known.

The sequence was collected from a human donor with non-small cell lung cancer that progressed on radiotherapy plus ipilimumab. Some clones in this sample may be carry-over from other donors' samples. This specimen consisted of peripheral blood, obtained from a patient treated with radiotherapy plus ipilimumab. The chain has TRBV5-4 and TRBJ2-1, with D perhaps matching TRBD2 (7 bases). Written as DNA, the CDR3 is TGTGCCAGCAGGGAGGGGGGGTTCTCCTACAATGAGCAGTTCTTC. Translation gives CASREGGFSYNEQFF.